This is a list of T cell receptor beta chains from one sample in a study of CXCR3-negative and CXCR3-positive naive CD8 T cells. Following a re-call of the 5' RACE reads, TCRdb has one entry per CDR3 protein and lacks DNA. The sample is made up of 80,000 to 100,000 distinct CDR3 sequences, and the top ten hold nearly 0.85% of it. The specimen sequenced was naive CXCR3+ CD8+ T cells from blood. The receptors come from a human donor in good health. Some clones in this sample may be carry-over from other donors' samples. Each CDR3 is given with its conserved first and last residue.

j_call,v_call,cdr3_aa
TRBJ2-7,TRBV21-1,CASTLGTGAHEQYF
TRBJ2-7,TRBV7-8,CASVDGAHEQYF
TRBJ2-5,TRBV27,CASSLSEAGETQYF
TRBJ2-3,TRBV10-3,CAIRAGGSTDTQYF
TRBJ2-5,TRBV6-6,CASSFRLAGRETQYF
TRBJ2-3,TRBV9,CASTIRRIGRYDTQYF
TRBJ2-1,TRBV11-2,CASSLAPYNEQFF
TRBJ2-7,TRBV13,CASSLGHSYEQYF
TRBJ2-3,TRBV3-1,CASSQYRGSTDTQYF
TRBJ2-7,TRBV27,CASSFSPSYEQYF
TRBJ1-1,TRBV5-1,CASSPGQGMNTEAFF
TRBJ2-5,TRBV6-5,CASGTLSAQETQYF
TRBJ2-1,TRBV29-1,CSALLRDHYNEQFF
TRBJ2-1,TRBV5-1,CAGSFGTGGEQFF
TRBJ2-7,TRBV6-5,CASSLGLAGRYEQYF
TRBJ1-5,TRBV20-1,CSARDLTEDGNQPQHF
TRBJ2-5,TRBV6-2/TRBV6-3,CASSSAGQETQYF
TRBJ1-2,TRBV9,CASSQGTGYGYTF
TRBJ1-2,TRBV12-3/TRBV12-4,CASRYGQGQDYGYTF
TRBJ2-2,TRBV5-1,CASSSEDRGLPGELFF
TRBJ2-2,TRBV6-4,CASSDSEHGELFF
TRBJ1-2,TRBV27,CASSLDRDSYGYTF
TRBJ1-1,TRBV6-4,CASSDSGQGYTEAFF
TRBJ2-1,TRBV29-1,CSVASSSYNEQFF
TRBJ2-1,TRBV28,CASSLEGGVFNEQFF
TRBJ2-3,TRBV12-3/TRBV12-4,CASRPGQSSTDTQYF
TRBJ1-1,TRBV4-1,CASSQQGSRAFF
TRBJ2-5,TRBV28,CASRPSPSGRGETQYF
TRBJ1-1,TRBV6-5,CASSPGMANTEAFF
TRBJ1-5,TRBV7-8,CASSGGQGNFQPQHF
TRBJ2-1,TRBV20-1,CSATPPPRTSGYNEQFF
TRBJ2-1,TRBV28,CASSPLARGEDEQFF
TRBJ2-1,TRBV28,CASMGDYNEQFF
TRBJ1-1,TRBV20-1,CSARETGITEAFF
TRBJ2-1,TRBV5-1,CASSIGTIYEQFF
TRBJ2-3,TRBV20-1,CSARDLLAGPDTQYF
TRBJ2-1,TRBV7-8,CASSRSRLARSYNEQFF
TRBJ1-1,TRBV12-3/TRBV12-4,CATEGNREGAFF
TRBJ2-3,TRBV20-1,CSALRGHLSTDTQYF
TRBJ2-1,TRBV20-1,CSARAGADVSYNEQFF
TRBJ2-2,TRBV6-4,CASSVAATAGELFF
TRBJ2-7,TRBV11-2,CASTQEDWTDITYEQYF
TRBJ2-7,TRBV27,CASSSGGPTYEQYF
TRBJ1-2,TRBV12-3/TRBV12-4,CASSSSPAYGYTF
TRBJ2-1,TRBV9,CASSVGGAVGDEQFF
TRBJ2-1,TRBV9,CASSADSGMINEQFF